This T cell receptor (beta chain) stems from a study of cytomegalovirus exposure and HLA in healthy donors. The PCR had 60 Vbeta and 13 Jbeta primers. TCRdb's table, derived via immunoSEQ multiplex PCR, lists solely in-frame clones and lacks some. Altogether about 120,000 clones are present, about 81% being singletons, with the ten largest covering about 2.7%. V lost 5 bases and J lost 8; bases outside the gene matches: 7. This CDR3 is 15 amino acids long. Germline loops: CDR1 SGHVS, CDR2 FQNEAQ. In regard to this clone: Its antigen is undetermined.

Notes on the study in general: In a later analysis, specific HLA alleles were associated with over 15,000 TCR beta sequences at a 0.05 false discovery rate. Diagnosis of cytomegalovirus status made by the classifier reportedly showed high specificity and sensitivity.

Input material: PBMCs. This clonotype originated in a woman in her 40s in good health and CMV-seropositive. The rearrangement joins TRBV7-8 to TRBJ1-6; TRBD1 matches 9 bases. The CDR3 nucleotides read TGTGCCAGCAGCCCGCAACAGGGGGCTCATTCACCCCTCCACTTT. Its protein product is CASSPQQGAHSPLHF.